The 22 T cell receptor beta chains listed next were all sequenced from one sample in a study of shared clonotypes between healthy human individuals. The table came from immunoSEQ multiplex PCR; TCRdb's copy has only in-frame clones and leaves some out. The sample lists some 580,000 clones; approximately 97% were seen once. Sequenced input: naive CD4+ T cells sorted from blood. Subset here: CD45RA+ positively selected. These receptors were taken from a woman younger than 45 in good health.

The chain is built from TRBV6-1 and TRBJ1-5, with 8 bases that match TRBD1. J lost 0 bases, V lost 4 bases, and 11 bases had no gene match. The CDR3 has 18 amino acids. Per the germline V gene, CDR1 is MNHNS and CDR2 is SASEGT. CDR3 residues: CASSAAGTGPYSNQPQHF. The CDR3 DNA is TGTGCCAGCAGTGCAGCCGGGACAGGACCTTATAGCAATCAGCCCCAGCATTTT.

The V call is TRBV27, the J call TRBJ2-3, with TRBD2 as a possible D gene (5 bases). Looked up from germline, CDR1 is MNHEY and CDR2 is SMNVEV (reference sequence). The CDR3 covers 15 residues. V lost 7 bases and J 3 bases, leaving 17 bases between the germline ends. CDR3 nucleotide sequence: TGTGCCAGCACCCTCCGGTACGGGGTAACAGATACGCAGTATTTT. This encodes CASTLRYGVTDTQYF.

In the case of this clone: The same CDR3 also results from other DNA sequences found in this sample. The J gene is TRBJ2-3, the V gene TRBV19; 7 bases fit TRBD1. With V trimmed by 6 bases and J by 3 bases, 6 bases remained unmatched. This CDR3 is built from 14 residues. Per germline, CDR1 LNHDA and CDR2 SQIVND (reference sequence). The CDR3 DNA is TGTGCCAGTAGCTTAAGACAGGGTACAGATACGCAGTATTTT. It is translated as CASSLRQGTDTQYF.

This clone came up once. The chain links TRBV2 to TRBJ1-1; TRBD1 agrees at 8 bases. V lost 5 bases and J lost 3; bases outside the gene matches: 8. The CDR3 has 15 amino acids. The V gene's germline CDR1 is SNHLY and CDR2 FYNNEI. The CDR3 DNA sequence: TGTGCCAGCAGTCCCCTGACAGGGGCCTACACTGAAGCTTTCTTT. Translated: CASSPLTGAYTEAFF.

Regarding this clone: The junction shows a germline mismatch at one end, possibly a read error. This chain uses TRBV11-3 with TRBJ2-7; D is perhaps TRBD1 or TRBD2 (6 bases each). CDR3 length: 14 amino acids. Per germline, CDR1 SGHNT and CDR2 YENEEA. CDR3 loop: CASSTNRDSHEQYF. The CDR3 nucleotides are TGTGCCAGCAGTACTAACAGGGACTCCCACGAGCAGTACTTC.

The chain combines TRBV6-6 with TRBJ2-7, with D possibly TRBD2 on 6 matching bases. CDR1 is MNHNY, CDR2 SVGAGI, per germline (reference sequence). The CDR3 length is 16 residues. The V end was cut by 7 bases, the J end by 5 bases, with 24 bases between. The CDR3 spells CASKGGAGRGPNEQYF. CDR3 DNA sequence: TGTGCCAGCAAAGGAGGGGCCGGTAGGGGCCCTAACGAGCAGTACTTC.

J is TRBJ2-6 and V is TRBV7-9; TRBD1 agrees at 11 bases. V trimming: 4 bases; J trimming: 4 bases; junction bases outside the gene matches: 6. The CDR3 runs to 17 residues. Looked up from germline, CDR1 is SEHNR and CDR2 is FQNEAQ (reference sequence). The CDR3 sequence: CASSSDRGPAGANVLTF. The CDR3 nucleotides are TGTGCCAGCAGCTCGGACAGGGGGCCGGCCGGGGCCAACGTCCTGACTTTC. Full variable domain (missing parts from reference TRBV7-9 and TRBJ2-6): DTGVSQNPRHKITKRGQNVTFRCDPISEHNRLYWYRQTLGQGPEFLTYFQNEAQLEKSRLLSDRFSAERPKGSFSTLEIQRTEQGDSAMYLCASSSDRGPAGANVLTFGAGSRLTVL.

The chain employs TRBV27 and TRBJ2-5; TRBD1 aligns across 7 bases. The DNA end is a closer match to TRBJ2-7, so the J assignment may be wrong. This CDR3 comprises 15 residues. Germline V CDR1 and CDR2: MNHEY, SMNVEV (reference sequence). As DNA, the CDR3 is TGTGCCAGCAGTTTATCGTCGGCAGGGGGCTACGAGCAGTACTTC. Amino acid sequence: CASSLSSAGGYEQYF.

This clone showed up just once. The chain combines TRBV6-5 with TRBJ2-3, with D perhaps assigned TRBD1 or TRBD2 (5 bases each). CDR3 length: 16 residues. Germline CDR1 is MNHEY and CDR2 is SVGAGI. V lost 0 bases and J 4 bases, leaving 14 bases between the germline ends. CDR3 bases: TGTGCCAGCAGTTACTCCGGGACGGGAACCCCAGATACGCAGTATTTT. Its protein is CASSYSGTGTPDTQYF.

The chain joins TRBV9 to TRBJ2-3; D call uncertain. This CDR3 is built from 16 residues. V was trimmed by 2 bases and J by 3 bases, leaving 16 bases between them. The germline gives CDR1 SGDLS, CDR2 YYNGEE. CDR3: CASSVLSPPLTDTQYF. The CDR3, as DNA: TGTGCCAGCAGCGTCCTATCCCCACCCTTGACAGATACGCAGTATTTT.

This chain connects TRBV5-1 to TRBJ2-1; 9 positions agree with TRBD1. CDR1 and CDR2 (germline): SGHRS, YFSETQ. The CDR3 consists of 14 residues. The junction had 6 bases not matched to a gene; V was cut back by 2 bases and J by 9 bases. The CDR3 DNA reads TGCGCCAGCAGCTTCGGACAGGGACAGGGTGAGCAGTTCTTC. Translated, it gives CASSFGQGQGEQFF.

This chain uses TRBV7-6 with TRBJ2-5; D remains ambiguous. Trimming left V 5 bases short and J 5 bases short, with 6 bases between. The CDR3 totals 11 residues. Germline-derived CDR1 and CDR2 are SGHVS and FNYEAQ. The CDR3 nucleotides read TGTGCCAGCAGCCACGGGGAGACCCAGTACTTC. Its protein is CASSHGETQYF.

The chain recombines TRBV18 with TRBJ2-7; possibly TRBD1 or TRBD2 for D (6 bases each). The germline gives CDR1 KGHSH, CDR2 LQKENI. Trimming stripped 5 bases from V and 3 bases from J, with 8 bases between. The CDR3 is 12 amino acids. CDR3 coding DNA: TGTGCCAGCTCAGGGGGGCACTACGAGCAGTACTTC. Its protein is CASSGGHYEQYF.

This clone was counted a single time. This chain connects TRBV9 to TRBJ2-1; 8 bases match TRBD2. Germline V CDR1 and CDR2: SGDLS, YYNGEE. J lost 8 bases, V lost 0 bases, and 7 bases had no gene match. CDR3 length equals 15 residues. In DNA, the CDR3 is TGTGCCAGCAGCGTAGGAAGCGGGAGTGTGTATGAGCAGTTCTTC. Translation gives CASSVGSGSVYEQFF.

In the case of this clone: Other DNA variants within this sample encode the same CDR3. This sequence joins TRBV5-1 and TRBJ2-3; 12 bases align to TRBD2. With V trimmed by 3 bases and J by 0 bases, 2 bases remained unmatched. Looked up from germline, CDR1 is SGHRS and CDR2 is YFSETQ. This CDR3 is 16 amino acids long. This CDR3 reads CASSSGTSGSTDTQYF. CDR3 DNA sequence: TGCGCCAGCAGCTCCGGGACTAGCGGGAGCACAGATACGCAGTATTTT.

This clone was observed a handful of times. V usage is TRBV7-9 and J usage is TRBJ1-5, with 7 bases lining up with TRBD1. This CDR3 comprises 15 residues. CDR1 is SEHNR, CDR2 FQNEAQ, per germline (reference sequence). V shed 5 bases and J 5 bases; nucleotides not matched to a gene: 9. In DNA, the CDR3 is TGTGCCAGCAGCCCAGGGGGGTTTCGCGATCAGCCCCAGCATTTT. Amino acid sequence: CASSPGGFRDQPQHF.

V gene TRBV28 combines with J gene TRBJ1-1, with D tentatively TRBD1 (5 bases). The CDR3 has 14 residues. Between the trimmed V and J ends, which lost 7 bases and 0 bases, there was a span of 12 bases. Germline CDR1 and CDR2: MDHEN and SYDVKM. CDR3 coding DNA: TGTGCCAGCAAACCCGACAGCCTGAACACTGAAGCTTTCTTT. This gives the protein CASKPDSLNTEAFF.

This sequence joins TRBV2 and TRBJ1-5, with D tentatively TRBD1 (6 bases). Trimming left V 7 bases short and J 5 bases short, with 12 bases between. In germline, CDR1 is SNHLY, CDR2 FYNNEI. The CDR3 has 13 residues. For the CDR3, the DNA is TGTGCCAGCAAAATCGCAGGGGATCAGCCCCAGCATTTT. It encodes CASKIAGDQPQHF.

V gene TRBV6-1 combines with J gene TRBJ2-2; D is ambiguous. This CDR3 comprises 12 residues. Germline CDR1 reads MNHNS; CDR2 reads SASEGT. The ends were cut back, 7 bases at V and 3 bases at J, with 6 bases in the middle. CDR3 coding DNA: TGTGCCAGCATGGGATACACCGGGGAGCTGTTTTTT. The encoded protein is CASMGYTGELFF.

J is TRBJ1-1 and V is TRBV7-3; maybe TRBD1 (6 bases). V shed 2 bases and J shed 4 bases, with 11 bases lying between them. The germline CDR1 and CDR2 sequences are SGHTA and FQGTGA. CDR3 length: 14 residues. The CDR3 region has the DNA TGTGCCAGCAGCTTACAGGGGCATGGCACTGAAGCTTTCTTT. Amino acid sequence: CASSLQGHGTEAFF.

The J gene is TRBJ2-7, the V gene TRBV6-8, with D hard to call. CDR1 and CDR2 from the germline V gene are MNHGY and SAAAGT. The CDR3 runs to 17 residues. The V end was cut by 2 bases, the J end by 4 bases, with 21 bases between. DNA of the CDR3: TGTGCCAGCAGTTACCCTTTCCTCGTAGCTGGGTCTTACGAGCAGTACTTC. Translation: CASSYPFLVAGSYEQYF.

The rearrangement uses TRBV10-1 and TRBJ2-7; 9 bases fit TRBD2. Germline CDR1 reads WNHNN; CDR2 reads SYGVQD (reference sequence). V shed 5 bases and J 5 bases; nucleotides not matched to a gene: 7. This CDR3 region has 14 residues. The CDR3 sequence is CASSSSGGIHEQYF. Written as DNA, the CDR3 is TGCGCCAGCAGTTCCAGCGGGGGGATTCACGAGCAGTACTTC.